This is a list of T cell receptor beta chains from one sample in a study of spatial heterogeneity in lung cancer. TCRdb re-analysed the 5' RACE reads in MiXCR, keeping a single row per CDR3 protein. The sample has approximately 40,000 distinct CDR3 sequences; more than 7% are singletons. This material consisted of PBMCs, taken at surgery. These receptor sequences come from a female donor with early-stage non-small cell lung cancer. Both conserved end residues are part of each CDR3. The D gene is left open where the match is weak. Clone size is given for some rows only: seen once, a few or many times, or a class if the clone is expanded.

V: TRBV11-3; J: TRBJ2-3; D: NA; size: NA; DNA: TGTGCCAGCGGCCTAGGGGGTTCCACAGATACGCAGTATTTT; CDR3: CASGLGGSTDTQYF
V: TRBV28; J: TRBJ2-1; D: TRBD2; size: NA; DNA: TGTGCCAGCTGGGTATCTGCTAGCGGTTACAATGAGCAGTTCTTC; CDR3: CASWVSASGYNEQFF
V: TRBV20-1; J: TRBJ2-7; D: NA; size: few; DNA: TGCAGTGCCACGCAGGGTGGGGGGTACGAGCAGTACTTC; CDR3: CSATQGGGYEQYF
V: TRBV7-8; J: TRBJ2-4; D: NA; size: many; DNA: TGTGCCAGCAGCTTATCGCGGGGCCGGGGCACCAAAAACATTCAGTACTTC; CDR3: CASSLSRGRGTKNIQYF
V: TRBV6-2/TRBV6-3; J: TRBJ2-7; D: NA; size: many; DNA: TGTGCCAGCAGTACCGGCGGGACTTTCATCTACGAGCAGTACTTC; CDR3: CASSTGGTFIYEQYF
V: TRBV7-9; J: TRBJ1-1; D: NA; size: many; DNA: TGTGCCAGCACCCAGGTAGGCACTGAAGCTTTCTTT; CDR3: CASTQVGTEAFF
V: TRBV4-3; J: TRBJ2-7; D: NA; size: once; DNA: TGCGCCAGCAGCCAAGATCAGTCAGGCGGCGAGCAGTACTTC; CDR3: CASSQDQSGGEQYF
V: TRBV5-1; J: TRBJ2-1; D: TRBD2; size: few; DNA: TGCGCCAGCAGCTCAACTAGCGGGGCAACTTCCTTC; CDR3: CASSSTSGATSF
V: TRBV2; J: TRBJ2-7; D: NA; size: few; DNA: TGTGCCAGCAGTGAAGAGGGACTGGAGTACTACGAGCAGTACTTC; CDR3: CASSEEGLEYYEQYF
V: TRBV6-6; J: TRBJ2-3; D: NA; size: few; DNA: TGTGCCAGCAGTTACGAAGCGGCAGAAACACCGCAGTATTTT; CDR3: CASSYEAAETPQYF
V: TRBV5-1; J: TRBJ2-3; D: TRBD2; size: NA; DNA: TGCGCCAGCAGCAAACTGACTAGCGGGGGGGCCAAAGATACGCAGTATTTT; CDR3: CASSKLTSGGAKDTQYF
V: TRBV4-1; J: TRBJ2-1; D: TRBD2; size: many; DNA: TGCGCCAGCAGCCAAGTCGACCTGGGACTAGCGGGCTACAATGAGCAGTTCTTC; CDR3: CASSQVDLGLAGYNEQFF
V: TRBV9; J: TRBJ2-2; D: NA; size: many; DNA: TGTGCCAGCAGCTCCGGTTACACCGGGGAGCTGTTTTTT; CDR3: CASSSGYTGELFF
V: TRBV9; J: TRBJ2-3; D: TRBD2; size: many; DNA: TGTGCCAGCAGCGAGGGGACTAGCGTTTTGACAGATACGCAGTATTTT; CDR3: CASSEGTSVLTDTQYF
V: TRBV9; J: TRBJ2-1; D: TRBD1; size: many; DNA: TGTGCCAGCAGCCCCCGGACAGGGGTTAATGAGCAGTTCTTC; CDR3: CASSPRTGVNEQFF
V: TRBV29-1; J: TRBJ2-1; D: NA; size: many; DNA: TGCAGCGTTGGGGTAAGCGTCTCCTACAATGAGCAGTTCTTC; CDR3: CSVGVSVSYNEQFF
V: TRBV7-8; J: TRBJ2-7; D: NA; size: many; DNA: TGTGCCAGCAGCTTAGAGCCGACACTCCGGGGTGGCGAGCAGTACTTC; CDR3: CASSLEPTLRGGEQYF
V: TRBV20-1; J: TRBJ1-2; D: TRBD1; size: many; DNA: TGCAGTGCTAGGACAGGGGACTCGTATGGCTACACCTTC; CDR3: CSARTGDSYGYTF
V: TRBV28; J: TRBJ2-1; D: NA; size: many; DNA: TGTGCCAGCAGTTTGGCCCCTGCGGCCCCGCAGTTCTTC; CDR3: CASSLAPAAPQFF
V: TRBV12-3/TRBV12-4; J: TRBJ1-3; D: NA; size: NA; DNA: TGTGCCAGCAGTTCTGACAGGCCTCGAGGAAACACCATATATTTT; CDR3: CASSSDRPRGNTIYF
V: TRBV5-4; J: TRBJ2-7; D: NA; size: NA; DNA: TGTGCCAGCAGCTTCGCCGCCGGTTACGAGCAGTACTTC; CDR3: CASSFAAGYEQYF
V: TRBV10-2; J: TRBJ2-3; D: TRBD1; size: many; DNA: TGCGCCAGCAGCCTCGACAGGGTCACAGATACGCAGTATTTT; CDR3: CASSLDRVTDTQYF
V: TRBV3-1; J: TRBJ1-2; D: NA; size: few; DNA: TGTGCCAGCAGTACCCGGGGGGGCTATGGCTACACCTTC; CDR3: CASSTRGGYGYTF
V: TRBV6-2/TRBV6-3; J: TRBJ1-1; D: NA; size: medium-sized; DNA: TGTGCCAGCAGTTACTCTCGTGCGACAGTGAACACTGAAGCTTTCTTT; CDR3: CASSYSRATVNTEAFF
V: TRBV20-1; J: TRBJ2-1; D: NA; size: many; DNA: TGCAGTGCTAGTTCTAGCGCGTACAATGAGCAGTTCTTC; CDR3: CSASSSAYNEQFF
V: TRBV7-9; J: TRBJ2-3; D: NA; size: many; DNA: TGTGCCAGCAGCTTCGTCGCAGATACGCAGTATTTT; CDR3: CASSFVADTQYF
V: TRBV5-5; J: TRBJ2-3; D: TRBD2; size: many; DNA: TGTGCCAGCAGCTTGGTGGGACTAGCGGGGGGAAGCACAGATACGCAGTATTTT; CDR3: CASSLVGLAGGSTDTQYF
V: TRBV20-1; J: TRBJ1-2; D: NA; size: NA; DNA: TGCAGTGCTAGAGATTGGACGGGGCCGGGCTACACCTTC; CDR3: CSARDWTGPGYTF
V: TRBV5-4; J: TRBJ2-5; D: NA; size: NA; DNA: TGTGCCAGCAGCTTGGCGCTGACGCGCGAGACCCAGTACTTC; CDR3: CASSLALTRETQYF
V: TRBV27; J: TRBJ2-7; D: NA; size: many; DNA: TGTGCCAGCAGGGTGGGAGCAACCTACGAGCAGTACTTC; CDR3: CASRVGATYEQYF
V: TRBV12-3/TRBV12-4; J: TRBJ2-1; D: NA; size: NA; DNA: TGTGCCAGCAGTTTAGATCAGGGGAAGCAGTTCTTC; CDR3: CASSLDQGKQFF
V: TRBV6-5; J: TRBJ2-1; D: NA; size: many; DNA: TGTGCCAGCAGGGCACCCGGGGGGCCTAGGGTTCAGTTCTTC; CDR3: CASRAPGGPRVQFF
V: TRBV30; J: TRBJ2-1; D: TRBD2; size: NA; DNA: TGTGCCTGGAGTGTACTAGCGAATCCCTACAATGAGCAGTTCTTC; CDR3: CAWSVLANPYNEQFF
V: TRBV6-5; J: TRBJ2-4; D: NA; size: many; DNA: TGTGCCAGCAGTTACCGGGCAGGACAGGCCAAAAACATTCAGTACTTC; CDR3: CASSYRAGQAKNIQYF
V: TRBV2; J: TRBJ1-5; D: NA; size: NA; DNA: TGTGCCACGAGGGGTCGGGATCAGCCCCAGCATTTT; CDR3: CATRGRDQPQHF
V: TRBV2; J: TRBJ2-3; D: NA; size: NA; DNA: TGTGCCAGCATCAGGGGTCCTAACACAGATACGCAGTATTTT; CDR3: CASIRGPNTDTQYF
V: TRBV28; J: TRBJ2-6; D: NA; size: many; DNA: TGTGCCAGCAGTCCATGGGTAAAACATAGGGGGGCCAACGTCCTGACTTTC; CDR3: CASSPWVKHRGANVLTF
V: TRBV12-3/TRBV12-4; J: TRBJ2-2; D: NA; size: NA; DNA: TGTGCCAGCAGTTTGACGGATATTAACACCGGGGAGCTGTTTTTT; CDR3: CASSLTDINTGELFF
V: TRBV24-1; J: TRBJ2-1; D: TRBD2; size: many; DNA: TGTGCCACCGGCAAACCGGGACTAGGGAATGAGCAGTTCTTC; CDR3: CATGKPGLGNEQFF
V: TRBV20-1; J: TRBJ2-3; D: NA; size: many; DNA: TGCAGTGCTAGCTTATACCCGATACTAACCACAGATACGCAGTATTTT; CDR3: CSASLYPILTTDTQYF
V: TRBV2; J: TRBJ1-2; D: NA; size: NA; DNA: TGTGCCAGCAGTGAGGGGCAGGGGAGTCTAGCTAACTATGGCTACACCTTC; CDR3: CASSEGQGSLANYGYTF
V: TRBV6-1; J: TRBJ2-7; D: TRBD1; size: NA; DNA: TGTGCCAGCAATGGAGTTAACGGGACAGCCTACGAGCAGTACTTC; CDR3: CASNGVNGTAYEQYF
V: TRBV7-6; J: TRBJ1-4; D: NA; size: NA; DNA: TGTGCCAGCAGCCCCACCCCGGGCTGGGGTGAAAAACTGTTTTTT; CDR3: CASSPTPGWGEKLFF
V: TRBV10-3; J: TRBJ2-3; D: NA; size: many; DNA: TGTGCCATCAGTGAGTCGCGAGGAACGGGGGATACGCAGTATTTT; CDR3: CAISESRGTGDTQYF
V: TRBV7-9; J: TRBJ2-5; D: NA; size: many; DNA: TGTGCCAGCAGCTTAGTTGAAGCAGGCGGAGTGGGGGAAGAGACCCAGTACTTC; CDR3: CASSLVEAGGVGEETQYF
V: TRBV25-1; J: TRBJ1-1; D: NA; size: NA; DNA: TGTGCCAGCAGTCGCAGGCCCACTGAAGCTTTCTTT; CDR3: CASSRRPTEAFF
V: TRBV29-1; J: TRBJ2-5; D: NA; size: many; DNA: TGCAGCGTTGATGGTGGGGCCCAAGAGACCCAGTACTTC; CDR3: CSVDGGAQETQYF
V: TRBV5-1; J: TRBJ1-2; D: NA; size: many; DNA: TGCGCCAGCCGTGATCAGAACAACTATGGCTACACCTTC; CDR3: CASRDQNNYGYTF